Below are 30 T cell receptor beta chains sequenced from a single sample in a study of T cells in Graves' hyperthyroidism and ophthalmopathy. Amplified regions were TCR beta CDR3 sequences from RNA transcripts. During a first-round RT-PCR of the TCR CDR3, the HTBI primer set was used. MiXCR, run by TCRdb on the multiplex PCR reads, gives a single entry per CDR3 protein. Of about 600,000 distinct CDR3 sequences in the sample, about a sixth were seen once. Sequencing was done on a sample of blood. The receptors stem from a woman between 40 and 50 years old with Graves' ophthalmopathy.

In this sample, this clonotype turned up many times. This chain uses TRBV6-1 with TRBJ1-6; no firm D call. CDR3 size: 16 residues. The germline V gene has CDR1 MNHNS and CDR2 SASEGT. The ends were cut back, 2 bases at V and 4 bases at J, with 12 bases in the middle. Here the CDR3 reads CASSEHEGAYNSPLHF. CDR3 bases: TGTGCCAGCAGTGAACACGAGGGCGCGTATAATTCACCCCTCCACTTT.

This clonotype was counted a few times. The genes are TRBV5-1 and TRBJ2-3; 8 nucleotides agree with TRBD2. Germline-derived CDR1 and CDR2 are SGHRS and YFSETQ. This CDR3 is 15 amino acids long. Trimming at V came to 4 bases and at J to 0 bases, leaving 4 bases not matched to a gene. This chain's CDR3 is CASSLLAESTDTQYF. The CDR3 nucleotides read TGCGCCAGCAGCCTACTAGCGGAGAGCACAGATACGCAGTATTTT.

Regarding this clonotype: The conserved closing phenylalanine or tryptophan is absent in this CDR3, likely reflecting a read error. The chain carries TRBV7-2 and TRBJ1-6, with D tentatively TRBD1 (5 bases). Germline V gene lookup returns CDR1 SGHTA and CDR2 FQGNSA. V was pared by 5 bases and J by 4 bases, with 27 bases between. The CDR3 has 20 amino acids. The CDR3 DNA sequence: TGTGCCAGCAGCCCCATCTCCCGGGGCCGGGAGGGCGCATATAATTCACCCCTCCACTCT. Translation gives CASSPISRGREGAYNSPLHS.

V gene TRBV27 combines with J gene TRBJ2-7; TRBD1 matches 9 bases. V lost 2 bases to trimming and J lost 5 bases; unmatched junction nucleotides: 13. Germline CDR1 reads MNHEY; CDR2 reads SMNVEV (reference sequence). The CDR3 loop spans 17 amino acids. CDR3 nucleotides: TGTGCCAGCAGTTTAGGGAGGATACAGGGGGCCGGCAACGAGCAGTACTTC. Amino acids: CASSLGRIQGAGNEQYF.

There are many counts of this clonotype. The chain uses TRBV30 and TRBJ1-5, with D unclear. Germline lookup yields CDR1 GTSNPN and CDR2 SVGIG (reference sequence). The germline V and J ends were trimmed by 2 bases and 0 bases, with 5 bases remaining between them. CDR3 length: 13 amino acids. The CDR3 is CAWSLDSNQPQHF. In DNA, the CDR3 is TGTGCCTGGAGTCTGGATAGCAATCAGCCCCAGCATTTT.

This clonotype came up many times. The chain couples TRBV20-1 to TRBJ2-3; D may be TRBD1 (9 bases). Trimming took off 6 bases at V and 5 bases at J, with 15 bases between the two ends. The CDR3 consists of 13 residues. The germline gives CDR1 DFQATT, CDR2 SNEGSKA (reference sequence). This chain's CDR3 is CSAGQGTRDTQYF. The CDR3 coding sequence is TGCAGTGCCGGACAGGGGACTAGAGATACGCAGTATTTT.

This clonotype came up many times. The rearrangement joins TRBV11-2 to TRBJ1-3; D is possibly TRBD1 (5 bases). The CDR3 has 15 amino acids. V lost 2 bases and J 9 bases, leaving 17 bases between the germline ends. From germline, CDR1 is SGHAT and CDR2 FQNNGV. The CDR3 spells CASSLKNGMGGTIYF. In nucleotides, the CDR3 is TGTGCCAGCAGCTTAAAGAACGGGATGGGGGGCACCATATATTTT.

CDR3 sequence (DNA): TGTGCCAGCAGATATGACAGCAGCTCTGGGGCCAACGTCCTGACTTTC. Its protein is CASRYDSSSGANVLTF. The V gene is TRBV11-1, the J gene TRBJ2-6; a weak D match, TRBD1 (5 bases). Per the germline V gene, CDR1 is SGHAT and CDR2 is FQDESV (reference sequence). V gave up 6 bases and J gave up 0 bases, with 12 bases separating them. This CDR3 is 16 amino acids long.

This clonotype occurred a few times. CDR3 sequence: CASSQARSLGTDTQYF. The CDR3 region has the DNA TGCGCCAGCAGCCAAGCGCGATCCCTGGGCACAGATACGCAGTATTTT. J is TRBJ2-3 and V is TRBV4-1; D gene unclear. Trimming took 1 base from V and 1 from J, leaving 12 bases between them. The length of the CDR3 is 16 residues. Germline V gene data show CDR1 as MGHRA and CDR2 as YSYEKL.

This clonotype has a count of ten or more. The CDR3 loop is CASRRRGQGSNQPQHF. The CDR3 DNA reads TGTGCCAGCAGACGCCGGGGACAGGGTAGCAATCAGCCCCAGCATTTT. V is TRBV6-1 and J is TRBJ1-5, with 9 bases lining up with TRBD1. Trimming at V came to 6 bases and at J to 0 bases, leaving 6 bases not matched to a gene. The CDR3 spans 16 residues. Germline V lookup: CDR1 MNHNS, CDR2 SASEGT.

The table lists this clonotype with many counts. The V gene is TRBV20-1, the J gene TRBJ2-5; TRBD2 matches at 8 bases. The germline V gene has CDR1 DFQATT and CDR2 SNEGSKA (reference sequence). The CDR3 totals 14 residues. The CDR3: CSPIGGETRETQYF. CDR3 nucleotides: TGCAGCCCTATCGGGGGGGAGACCCGAGAGACCCAGTACTTC.

This chain joins TRBV11-2 and TRBJ2-1, with 10 positions matching TRBD2. The germline gives CDR1 SGHAT, CDR2 FQNNGV. CDR3 length: 17 amino acids. Losses at the gene ends were 9 bases for V and 0 bases for J; bases not matched to a gene: 11. The CDR3 sequence is CASSIDLAGVSYNEQFF. The CDR3 DNA sequence: TGTGCCAGTAGTATAGATCTAGCGGGAGTCTCCTACAATGAGCAGTTCTTC.

The gene calls are TRBV7-2 and TRBJ2-5; TRBD1 might be the D (6 bases). The CDR3 consists of 15 residues. V was pared by 5 bases and J by 5 bases, with 18 bases between. Germline V gives CDR1 SGHTA, CDR2 FQGNSA. The CDR3 loop reads CASSKKQGPLETQYF. CDR3 DNA: TGTGCCAGCAGCAAAAAGCAGGGGCCATTGGAGACCCAGTACTTC.

V is TRBV6-5 and J is TRBJ2-1; 9 bases are a match to TRBD2. V dropped 0 bases and J dropped 7; count of bases not matched to a gene: 10. CDR3 length: 17 amino acids. Germline-derived CDR1 and CDR2 are MNHEY and SVGAGI. DNA for the CDR3: TGTGCCAGCAGTTACTCGCCTAGCGGGGCCCAGGGTAATGAGCAGTTCTTC. It is translated as CASSYSPSGAQGNEQFF.

The CDR3 DNA reads TGTGCCAGCACTAGCCGGGACAGGGGTTTCGAGACCCAGTACTTC. Amino acids: CASTSRDRGFETQYF. The chain has TRBV6-1 and TRBJ2-5; TRBD1 matches 10 bases. J gave up 5 bases and V 7 bases, and 10 bases lay outside the gene matches. The V gene's germline CDR1 is MNHNS and CDR2 SASEGT. This CDR3 has 15 residues.

The sample holds many counts of this clonotype. The chain joins TRBV30 to TRBJ2-3; D is ambiguous. This CDR3 has 12 amino acids. V shed 0 bases and J shed 8 bases, with 9 bases lying between them. CDR1 is GTSNPN and CDR2 is SVGIG in the germline V gene (reference sequence). CDR3 DNA sequence: TGTGCCTGGAGTGTTGGCAGTTCTACGCAGTATTTT. Encoded protein: CAWSVGSSTQYF.

This clonotype came up a few times. The chain combines TRBV2 with TRBJ1-3; D is undetermined. V shed 6 bases and J shed 4 bases, with 7 bases lying between them. Germline V lookup: CDR1 SNHLY, CDR2 FYNNEI. The CDR3 has 12 amino acids. CDR3 sequence reads: CASRDLGNTIYF. The DNA of the CDR3 is TGTGCCAGCAGGGACCTGGGAAACACCATATATTTT.

About this clonotype itself: An end of the junction differs from the germline gene, which may be a read error. The rearrangement links TRBV4-1 to TRBJ2-2, with 12 bases matching TRBD2. CDR3 length equals 19 residues. Germline CDR1 is MGHRA and CDR2 is YSYEKL. As DNA, the CDR3 is TGCGCCGGCAGACCCTCGAAGACTAGCGGGAGAAGTAGGGCCGGGGAGCTGTTTTTT. Translated: CAGRPSKTSGRSRAGELFF.

This clonotype was observed at least ten times. V and J are TRBV5-1 and TRBJ1-3, with D uncertain. CDR1 is SGHRS, CDR2 YFSETQ, per germline. This CDR3 contains 13 residues. The V and J ends lost 7 bases and 4 bases respectively, with 12 bases between them. The CDR3 reads CASGPDGGNTIYF. In nucleotides, the CDR3 is TGCGCCAGCGGTCCGGACGGGGGAAACACCATATATTTT.

The chain carries TRBV19 and TRBJ2-7; the D is unclear. CDR1 is LNHDA, CDR2 SQIVND, per germline (reference sequence). The length of the CDR3 is 12 residues. V was pared by 3 bases and J by 6 bases, with 9 bases between. The CDR3 sequence is CASSMELGEQYF. The CDR3, as DNA: TGTGCCAGTAGTATGGAACTCGGCGAGCAGTACTTC.

The chain is built from TRBV19 and TRBJ1-4; D perhaps matches TRBD1 (5 bases). Trimming shortened V by 5 bases and J by 8 bases, and 12 bases separated the two germline ends. CDR1 and CDR2 (germline): LNHDA, SQIVND (reference sequence). The CDR3 spans 13 residues. The CDR3 sequence is CASSSDRSEKLFF. The CDR3, as DNA: TGTGCCAGTAGTTCTGACAGATCGGAAAAACTGTTTTTT.

The J gene is TRBJ2-1, the V gene TRBV5-6, with D maybe TRBD1 (8 bases). Germline-derived CDR1 and CDR2 are SGHDT and YYEEEE. The CDR3 consists of 20 residues. V dropped 7 bases and J dropped 8 bases, with 37 bases sitting between them. In DNA form, the CDR3 reads TGTGCCAGCTCACCAGTTTCCAGGGGGCAAAGCGGGACCATTTCACATGAGCAGTTCTTC. Translated, it gives CASSPVSRGQSGTISHEQFF.

This clonotype was seen at least ten times. This chain joins TRBV30 and TRBJ1-2; the D gene is possibly TRBD1 (5 bases). The germline V gene has CDR1 GTSNPN and CDR2 SVGIG (reference sequence). This CDR3 has 13 amino acids. V lost 2 bases and J lost 6, with 13 bases in between. CDR3 DNA: TGTGCCTGGAGTAGGAGTCAGGGAGATGGCTACACCTTC. Translating it yields CAWSRSQGDGYTF.

There are a few counts of this clonotype. The V call is TRBV7-8, the J call TRBJ2-1, with a weak D call TRBD2 (5 bases). V lost 3 bases, J lost 9 bases, and 18 bases lay in between. CDR1 is SGHVS, CDR2 FQNEAQ, per germline. The CDR3 extends over 15 amino acids. In nucleotides, the CDR3 is TGTGCCAGCAGCTTTAGACCCTCCGAGGGTAGTGAGCAGTTCTTC. This gives the protein CASSFRPSEGSEQFF. The whole variable domain, remainder taken from reference TRBV7-8 and TRBJ2-1, is GAGVSQSPRYKVAKRGQDVALRCDPISGHVSLFWYQQALGQGPEFLTYFQNEAQLDKSGLPSDRFFAERPEGSVSTLKIQRTQQEDSAVYLCASSFRPSEGSEQFFGPGTRLTVL.

The sample holds many counts of this clonotype. The chain couples TRBV3-1 to TRBJ1-5; D is ambiguous. V was cut by 1 base and J by 0 bases, with 4 bases left in between. Germline V CDR1 and CDR2: LGHDT, YNNKEL (reference sequence). CDR3 length: 14 residues. The CDR3, as DNA: TGTGCCAGCAGCCAAGGACATAGCAATCAGCCCCAGCATTTT. It is translated as CASSQGHSNQPQHF.

This clonotype appeared many times. The chain couples TRBV18 to TRBJ2-2; D is undetermined. Trimming took off 6 bases at V and 5 bases at J, with 13 bases between the two ends. Germline loops: CDR1 KGHSH, CDR2 LQKENI. This CDR3 spans 14 amino acids. The CDR3 loop reads CASSSLGETGELFF. CDR3 in DNA: TGTGCCAGCTCCTCGTTAGGAGAGACCGGGGAGCTGTTTTTT.

This clonotype was observed at least ten times. The chain uses TRBV20-1 and TRBJ2-7; 13 bases agree with TRBD2. CDR1 and CDR2 (germline): DFQATT, SNEGSKA (reference sequence). There are 15 residues in the CDR3. After removal of 4 bases from V and 7 bases from J, the junction contained 10 bases not matched to a gene. The CDR3 region has the DNA TGCAGTGCTACCTCAGGACTAGCGGGAGTAAGAGAGCAGTACTTC. Amino acid sequence: CSATSGLAGVREQYF.

There are many counts of this clonotype. The gene calls are TRBV6-2 or TRBV6-3 and TRBJ2-5; TRBD1 matches at 9 bases. The CDR3 contains 15 residues. Germline lookup yields CDR1 MNHEY and CDR2 SVGEGT. J was trimmed by 7 bases and V by 6 bases; bases with no gene match: 12. The CDR3 sequence is CASSPSGTGKGTQYF. CDR3 bases: TGTGCCAGCAGCCCCTCCGGGACAGGGAAAGGGACCCAGTACTTC.

This clonotype was observed at least ten times. At one boundary the junction diverges from the germline segment, which might be a read error. The chain carries TRBV5-1 and TRBJ1-4; TRBD1 aligns across 7 bases. Germline CDR1 is SGHRS and CDR2 is YFSETQ. This CDR3 spans 14 amino acids. CDR3 sequence: CASSLGQGGEKLFF. Here the CDR3 DNA reads TGTGCCAGCAGCTTGGGCCAGGGGGGTGAAAAACTGTTTTTT.

In this sample, this clonotype turned up many times. The chain employs TRBV27 and TRBJ1-1; maybe TRBD1 (6 bases). Germline values: CDR1 MNHEY, CDR2 SMNVEV (reference sequence). V was trimmed by 6 bases and J by 3 bases, leaving 17 bases between them. The CDR3 contains 15 residues. CDR3 in amino acids: CASSLTQGGDTEAFF. CDR3 sequence (DNA): TGTGCCAGCAGCCTAACACAGGGTGGAGACACTGAAGCTTTCTTT.